Below are 21 T cell receptor beta chains sequenced from a single sample in a study of early T cells in non-severe SARS-CoV-2 infection. TCRdb reprocessed the 5' RACE reads via MiXCR and lists one record per CDR3 protein. The repertoire holds about 63,000 distinct CDR3 sequences, with 10% to 15% as singletons. Sample: whole blood. These receptors originate from an adult who was a healthcare worker with PCR-confirmed SARS-CoV-2 infection or an uninfected control (not recorded which).

This clonotype was counted at least ten times. V usage is TRBV12-3 or TRBV12-4 and J usage is TRBJ2-1; possible D gene TRBD2, 7 bases. The CDR3 is 16 residues long. The V end lost 4 bases, the J end lost 7 bases, and 20 bases lay between the germline ends. The CDR3 reads CASSSEGGGFKNEQFF. As DNA, the CDR3 is TGTGCCAGCAGTTCAGAGGGAGGGGGGTTTAAGAATGAGCAGTTCTTC.

This clonotype was seen at least ten times. The chain uses TRBV9 and TRBJ2-3, with D unresolved. CDR1 is SGDLS, CDR2 YYNGEE, per germline. The CDR3 totals 14 residues. V was clipped by 5 bases and J by 6 bases, with 16 bases between them. Written as DNA, the CDR3 is TGTGCCAGCAGTTTAGGTACAGTTTGGGATACGCAGTATTTT. It specifies CASSLGTVWDTQYF.

This clonotype was observed many times. The chain joins TRBV12-3 or TRBV12-4 to TRBJ1-5, with D possibly matching TRBD1 (6 bases). CDR3 length: 15 amino acids. V lost 3 bases, J lost 2 bases, and 11 bases lay in between. CDR3 sequence reads: CASSFAGEGNQPQHF. CDR3 nucleotide sequence: TGTGCCAGCAGTTTCGCAGGGGAAGGCAATCAGCCCCAGCATTTT.

The table lists this clonotype with many counts. The CDR3 DNA reads as TGTGCCAGCTCACCAAGGGCAGGGCAAGAGACCCAGTACTTC. Translated: CASSPRAGQETQYF. The chain is built from TRBV18 and TRBJ2-5, with D possibly TRBD1 on 5 matching bases. The CDR3 is 14 amino acids. CDR1 and CDR2 from the germline V gene are KGHSH and LQKENI. Trimming took 2 bases from V and 2 from J, leaving 9 bases between them.

This clonotype came up a few times. This chain links TRBV20-1 with TRBJ2-1; unclear D gene. This CDR3 has 14 amino acids. CDR1 is DFQATT, CDR2 SNEGSKA, per germline (reference sequence). V dropped 3 bases and J dropped 1 base, with 10 bases sitting between them. The CDR3: CSASIGESYNEQFF. The CDR3 coding sequence is TGCAGTGCTAGTATCGGTGAATCCTACAATGAGCAGTTCTTC.

In its sample, this clonotype was seen many times. The chain combines TRBV27 with TRBJ2-7; 8 bases align to TRBD1. The CDR3 covers 16 residues. After removal of 5 bases from V and 0 bases from J, the junction contained 9 bases not matched to a gene. Germline CDR1 and CDR2: MNHEY and SMNVEV (reference sequence). The CDR3 DNA reads as TGTGCCAGCAGTCTGGGACAGGACCCAAGCTCCTACGAGCAGTACTTC. It encodes CASSLGQDPSSYEQYF.

The V call is TRBV6-4, the J call TRBJ2-3; 8 bases line up with TRBD2. V shed 4 bases, J shed 3 bases, and the junction held 6 bases outside the gene matches. The CDR3 loop spans 15 amino acids. Germline V gene data show CDR1 as MRHNA and CDR2 as SNTAGT. CDR3 loop: CASSVGSGVTDTQYF. The CDR3 nucleotides read TGTGCCAGCAGTGTTGGTAGCGGGGTAACAGATACGCAGTATTTT.

CDR3 sequence reads: CASSVGTRAPYNSPLHF. CDR3 nucleotides: TGTGCCAGCAGTGTCGGGACACGAGCCCCCTATAATTCACCCCTCCACTTT. V and J are TRBV25-1 and TRBJ1-6; D perhaps matches TRBD1 (6 bases). Germline V gene lookup returns CDR1 MGHDK and CDR2 SYGVNS. The CDR3 contains 17 residues. Deletions cut 4 bases from V and 2 bases from J, with 15 bases between.

In this sample, this clonotype turned up a few times. The rearrangement joins TRBV7-7 to TRBJ2-2, with TRBD1 identical over 10 bases. Germline-derived CDR1 and CDR2 are SSHAT and FNYEAQ (reference sequence). The J segment lost 4 bases and the V segment lost 3 bases, leaving 2 bases of the junction unmatched. This CDR3 spans 15 amino acids. The CDR3 loop reads CASSLDRGVTGELFF. As DNA, the CDR3 is TGTGCCAGCAGCTTGGACAGGGGGGTCACCGGGGAGCTGTTTTTT.

V gene TRBV7-2 combines with J gene TRBJ1-4; unclear D gene. This CDR3 is 13 amino acids long. The ends were cut back, 5 bases at V and 8 bases at J, with 12 bases in the middle. The germline V gene encodes CDR1 SGHTA and CDR2 FQGNSA. The CDR3 here is CASSLDRGEKLFF. CDR3 DNA sequence: TGTGCCAGCAGCCTCGATCGAGGGGAAAAACTGTTTTTT.

This chain joins TRBV29-1 and TRBJ2-2; tentative D call: TRBD1 (6 bases). V was cut by 7 bases and J by 7 bases, with 19 bases left in between. CDR3 length equals 14 residues. Germline loops: CDR1 SQVTM, CDR2 ANQGSEA. The DNA for the CDR3 is TGCAGCGCCGCCCGAAAACAGGGAGTCGGGGAGCTGTTTTTT. Protein: CSAARKQGVGELFF.

This clonotype was observed a handful of times. The chain carries TRBV29-1 and TRBJ2-7, with 9 nucleotides matching TRBD1. The CDR3 covers 14 residues. Germline V lookup: CDR1 SQVTM, CDR2 ANQGSEA. Losses at the gene ends were 2 bases for V and 7 bases for J; bases not matched to a gene: 9. Written as DNA, the CDR3 is TGCAGCGTTGAACCATGGACAGGGGCGGGAGAGCAGTACTTC. This codes for CSVEPWTGAGEQYF.

This clonotype was recorded many times. This chain links TRBV5-1 with TRBJ2-7; D uncertain. CDR1 and CDR2 from the germline V gene are SGHRS and YFSETQ. The CDR3 sequence is 14 residues long. V was clipped by 1 base and J by 2 bases, with 10 bases between them. CDR3 nucleotides: TGCGCCAGCAGCTTGTTCAACGGCCCCTACGAGCAGTACTTC. Translating gives CASSLFNGPYEQYF.

This clonotype was seen ten or more times. The chain uses TRBV7-9 and TRBJ1-5; tentative D call: TRBD1 (6 bases). The germline V gene has CDR1 SEHNR and CDR2 FQNEAQ (reference sequence). Trimming cost V 5 bases and J 8 bases, with 10 bases left between them. CDR3 size: 12 residues. The CDR3 spells CASSPPGEPQHF. DNA for the CDR3: TGTGCCAGCAGCCCGCCAGGGGAGCCCCAGCATTTT.

This clonotype was detected a few times. The genes are TRBV18 and TRBJ1-6; the match to TRBD1 covers 8 bases. The trim removed 3 bases at V and 10 bases at J, leaving 5 bases unmatched. The CDR3 length is 14 residues. In germline, CDR1 is KGHSH, CDR2 LQKENI. The CDR3 nucleotides read TGTGCCAGCTCACCGACAGGGGAATACTCACCCCTCCACTTT. Translation gives CASSPTGEYSPLHF.

This clonotype was recorded many times. The rearrangement joins TRBV7-8 to TRBJ1-1; D is undetermined. Germline lookup yields CDR1 SGHVS and CDR2 FQNEAQ. Trimming removed 1 base at V and 6 bases at J, with 12 bases between. The CDR3 totals 14 residues. CDR3 nucleotides: TGTGCCAGCAGCTTAGGGGCAGGAGGCGCTGAAGCTTTCTTT. Amino acid sequence: CASSLGAGGAEAFF.

By share, this clonotype ranks as large. This chain connects TRBV4-1 to TRBJ2-1; D call uncertain. The CDR3 is 14 amino acids. V dropped 3 bases and J dropped 10 bases, with 16 bases sitting between them. Germline CDR1 reads MGHRA; CDR2 reads YSYEKL. The DNA of the CDR3 is TGCGCCAGCAGCCACCCCGGGCAGGTTAGAGAGCAGTTCTTC. It yields the protein CASSHPGQVREQFF.

This clonotype was counted at least ten times. CDR3 sequence reads: CASTYLGSGYGYTF. The CDR3 DNA follows: TGTGCCAGCACCTACTTGGGGTCGGGCTATGGCTACACCTTC. The gene calls are TRBV6-5 and TRBJ1-2; no reliable D call. The germline V gene encodes CDR1 MNHEY and CDR2 SVGAGI. The length of the CDR3 is 14 residues. The ends were cut back, 7 bases at V and 4 bases at J, with 16 bases in the middle.

V and J are TRBV18 and TRBJ2-6; D is perhaps TRBD1 (6 bases). CDR3 length: 18 amino acids. The germline V and J ends were trimmed by 6 bases and 0 bases, with 18 bases remaining between them. Germline CDR1 is KGHSH and CDR2 is LQKENI. The CDR3 sequence is CASSLVVRGHSGANVLTF. CDR3 sequence (DNA): TGTGCCAGCTCCCTCGTCGTTCGGGGACACTCTGGGGCCAACGTCCTGACTTTC.

The genes are TRBV5-1 and TRBJ2-7; weak D call: TRBD2 (6 bases). This CDR3 is built from 15 residues. V lost 1 base, J lost 1 base, and 12 bases lay in between. Germline CDR1 reads SGHRS; CDR2 reads YFSETQ. The CDR3 DNA reads as TGCGCCAGCAGCTTGACCCACGGGGGTTCCTACGAGCAGTACTTC. Translating gives CASSLTHGGSYEQYF.

In this sample, this clonotype turned up many times. J is TRBJ2-5 and V is TRBV7-6; maybe TRBD1 (6 bases). Deletions cut 5 bases from V and 0 bases from J, with 10 bases between. Per the germline V gene, CDR1 is SGHVS and CDR2 is FNYEAQ. This CDR3 has 14 residues. The DNA of the CDR3 is TGTGCCAGCAGCAAAGGACAGTACCAAGAGACCCAGTACTTC. Amino acid sequence: CASSKGQYQETQYF.